This T cell receptor beta chain emerged from a study of kidney transplant recipient with SARS-CoV-2 infection. V was pared by 5 bases and J by 3 bases, with 5 bases of the junction left unmatched. There are 15 residues in the CDR3. Germline loops: CDR1 PRHDT, CDR2 FYEKMQ (reference sequence). This clonotype was recorded at least ten times. TCRdb re-derived calls from the reads in MiXCR, one entry per CDR3 protein. The sample includes approximately 250,000 distinct CDR3 sequences, under 35% of them seen just once. Sequenced here: a blood sample, sampled at baseline and on day 111 from a kidney transplant recipient. J is TRBJ1-2 and V is TRBV13, with TRBD1 identical over 11 bases. This sequence originates from a young adult male patient who had COVID-19 and was a kidney transplant recipient. Some of these T cells may belong to the graft donor. For the CDR3, the DNA is TGTGCCAGCAGCGGAGGGACAGGGGGGGACTATGGCTACACCTTC. Residues: CASSGGTGGDYGYTF.